This TCR beta chain appears in the sequencing data of a study of T cell responses to AZD1222 COVID-19 vaccine. Points from the study as a whole: Rises in breadth and depth of Spike-specific TCRs came after two AZD1222 doses. Seropositive AZD1222 recipients at baseline numbered only five or six. Donors were chiefly white British, with a greater number of females, and clonal diversity was perhaps underestimated. There were vaccine-associated CD4 TCRs across spike, dominant at 160-218 and 743-854.

Only in-frame clones appear in the TCRdb table, and some are missing; sequencing was by immunoSEQ multiplex PCR. The sample lists about 94,000 clones, more than 75% seen once, with 9.5% to 13% in the top ten. CDR1 and CDR2 from the germline V gene are KGHDR and SFDVKD. The CDR3 runs to 16 residues. V trimming: 5 bases; J trimming: 4 bases; junction bases outside the gene matches: 9. This clone was picked up one time. Its matching antigen is unknown. The chain combines TRBV24-1 with TRBJ1-5; the match to TRBD1 covers 8 bases. The TCR originated in an adult who received the AZD1222 COVID-19 vaccine. This material consisted of peripheral blood, taken 28 days after the second AZD1222 dose. This chain's CDR3 is CATSGTTGGGNQPQHF. CDR3 sequence (DNA): TGTGCCACCAGTGGCACAACAGGGGGTGGGAATCAGCCCCAGCATTTT.